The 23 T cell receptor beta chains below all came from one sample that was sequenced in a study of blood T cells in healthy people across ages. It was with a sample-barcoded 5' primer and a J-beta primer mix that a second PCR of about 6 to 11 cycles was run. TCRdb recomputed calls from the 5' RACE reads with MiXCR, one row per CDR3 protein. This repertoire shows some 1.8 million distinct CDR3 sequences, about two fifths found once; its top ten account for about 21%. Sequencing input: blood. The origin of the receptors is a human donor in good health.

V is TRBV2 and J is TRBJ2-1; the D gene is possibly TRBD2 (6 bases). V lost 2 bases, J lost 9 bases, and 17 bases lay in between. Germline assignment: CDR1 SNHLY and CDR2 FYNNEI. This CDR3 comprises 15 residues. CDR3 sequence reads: CASSELRLGRGEQFF. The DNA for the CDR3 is TGTGCCAGCAGTGAATTGAGACTAGGCCGGGGTGAGCAGTTCTTC.

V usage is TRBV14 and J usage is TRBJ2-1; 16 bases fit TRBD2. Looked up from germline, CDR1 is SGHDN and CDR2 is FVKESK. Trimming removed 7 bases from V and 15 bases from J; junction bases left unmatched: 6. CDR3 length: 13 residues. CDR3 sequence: CASKGLAGGPLFF. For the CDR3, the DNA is TGTGCCAGCAAGGGACTAGCGGGGGGGCCGCTGTTCTTC.

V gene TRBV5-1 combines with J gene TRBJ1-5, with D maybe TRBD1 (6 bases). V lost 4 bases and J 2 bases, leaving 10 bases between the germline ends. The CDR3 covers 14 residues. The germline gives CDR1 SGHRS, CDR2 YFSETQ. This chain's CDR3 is CASSTGKGNQPQHF. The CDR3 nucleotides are TGCGCCAGCAGCACAGGGAAAGGCAATCAGCCCCAGCATTTT.

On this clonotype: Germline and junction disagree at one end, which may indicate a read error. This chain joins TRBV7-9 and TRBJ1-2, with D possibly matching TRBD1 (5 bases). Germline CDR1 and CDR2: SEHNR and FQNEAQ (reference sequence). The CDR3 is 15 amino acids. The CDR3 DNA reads TGCGCCAGCAGCGGTATTGGGAGGGGTCTTGAAGGCTACACCTTC. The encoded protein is CASSGIGRGLEGYTF.

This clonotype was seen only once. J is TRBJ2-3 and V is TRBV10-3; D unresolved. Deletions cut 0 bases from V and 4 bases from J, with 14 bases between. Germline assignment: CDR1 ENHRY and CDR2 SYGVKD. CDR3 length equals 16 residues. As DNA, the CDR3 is TGTGCCATCAGTGAGTCGGCCGACTCTTCTGCAGATACGCAGTATTTT. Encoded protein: CAISESADSSADTQYF.

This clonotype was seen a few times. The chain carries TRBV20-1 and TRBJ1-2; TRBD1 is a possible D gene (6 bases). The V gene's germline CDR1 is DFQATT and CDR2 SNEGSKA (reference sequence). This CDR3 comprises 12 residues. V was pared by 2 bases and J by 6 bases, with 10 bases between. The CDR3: CSARRAGDGYTF. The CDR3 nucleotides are TGCAGTGCTAGAAGGGCAGGGGATGGCTACACCTTC.

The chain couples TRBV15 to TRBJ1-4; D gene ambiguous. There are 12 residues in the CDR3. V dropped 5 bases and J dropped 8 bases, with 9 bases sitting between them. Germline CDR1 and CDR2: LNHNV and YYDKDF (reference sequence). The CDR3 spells CATSAVGEKLFF. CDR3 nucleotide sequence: TGTGCCACCAGCGCCGTCGGGGAAAAACTGTTTTTT.

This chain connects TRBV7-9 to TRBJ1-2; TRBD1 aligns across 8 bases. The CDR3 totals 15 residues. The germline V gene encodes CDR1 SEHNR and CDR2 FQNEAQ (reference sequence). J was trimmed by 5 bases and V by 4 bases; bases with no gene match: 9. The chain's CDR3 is CASSSPTGVRYGYTF. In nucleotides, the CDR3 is TGTGCCAGCAGCTCGCCGACAGGGGTCCGGTATGGCTACACCTTC.

CDR3 DNA: TGCAGTGCTAGAGACCCGGCAGGGACTTCCTACGAGCAGTACTTC. It is translated as CSARDPAGTSYEQYF. V is TRBV20-1 and J is TRBJ2-7; perhaps TRBD2 as D (6 bases). The CDR3 extends over 15 amino acids. V was pared by 0 bases and J by 1 base, with 13 bases between. Germline CDR1 DFQATT, CDR2 SNEGSKA (reference sequence).

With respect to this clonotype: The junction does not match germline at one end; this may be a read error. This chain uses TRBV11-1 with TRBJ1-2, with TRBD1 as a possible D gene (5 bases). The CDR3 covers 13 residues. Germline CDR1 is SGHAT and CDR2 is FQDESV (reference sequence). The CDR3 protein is CASSPGQTYGHTF. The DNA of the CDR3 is TGTGCCAGCAGCCCCGGACAAACCTATGGCCACACCTTC.

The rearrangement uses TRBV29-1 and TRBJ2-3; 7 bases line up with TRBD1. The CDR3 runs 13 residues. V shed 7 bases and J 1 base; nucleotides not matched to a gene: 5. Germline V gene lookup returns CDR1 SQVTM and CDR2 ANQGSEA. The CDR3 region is CSERDRRTDTQYF. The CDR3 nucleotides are TGCAGCGAGAGGGACAGACGCACAGATACGCAGTATTTT.

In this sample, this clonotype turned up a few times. This CDR3 is CASSSAAGLAGGEQYF. The CDR3 DNA reads TGTGCCAGCAGCTCCGCCGCCGGACTAGCGGGGGGCGAGCAGTACTTC. The chain recombines TRBV7-2 with TRBJ2-7, with 14 bases that match TRBD2. From germline, CDR1 is SGHTA and CDR2 FQGNSA. The CDR3 extends over 16 amino acids. The trim removed 4 bases at V and 6 bases at J, leaving 8 bases unmatched. The variable domain in full, completed from reference TRBV7-2 and TRBJ2-7, reads GAGVSQSPSNKVTEKGKDVELRCDPISGHTALYWYRQSLGQGLEFLIYFQGNSAPDKSGLPSDRFSAERTGGSVSTLTIQRTQQEDSAVYLCASSSAAGLAGGEQYFGPGTRLTVT.

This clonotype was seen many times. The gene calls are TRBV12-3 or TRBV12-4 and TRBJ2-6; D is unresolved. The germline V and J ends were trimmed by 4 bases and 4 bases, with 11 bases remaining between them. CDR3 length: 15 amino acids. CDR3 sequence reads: CASSSRHSGANVLTF. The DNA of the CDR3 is TGTGCCAGCAGTTCAAGGCACTCCGGGGCCAACGTCCTGACTTTC.

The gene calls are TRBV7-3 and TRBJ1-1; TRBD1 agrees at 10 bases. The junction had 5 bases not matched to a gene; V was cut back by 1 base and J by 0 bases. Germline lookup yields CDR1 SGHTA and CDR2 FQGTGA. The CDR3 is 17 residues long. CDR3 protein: CASSLRGTGAVNTEAFF. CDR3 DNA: TGTGCCAGCAGCTTAAGGGGGACAGGGGCTGTGAACACTGAAGCTTTCTTT.

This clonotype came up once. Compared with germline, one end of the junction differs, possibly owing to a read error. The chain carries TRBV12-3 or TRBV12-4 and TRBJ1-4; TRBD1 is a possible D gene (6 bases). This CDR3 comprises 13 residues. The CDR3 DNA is TGTGCCAGCAGTTGGGACACTAGTGAAAAACTGTTTTTT. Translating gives CASSWDTSEKLFF.

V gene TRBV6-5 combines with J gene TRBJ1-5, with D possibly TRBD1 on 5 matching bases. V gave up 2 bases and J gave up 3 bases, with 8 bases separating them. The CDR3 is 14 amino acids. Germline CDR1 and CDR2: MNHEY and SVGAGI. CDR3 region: CASSYDSYNQPQHF. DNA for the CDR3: TGTGCCAGCAGTTACGACAGCTACAATCAGCCCCAGCATTTT.

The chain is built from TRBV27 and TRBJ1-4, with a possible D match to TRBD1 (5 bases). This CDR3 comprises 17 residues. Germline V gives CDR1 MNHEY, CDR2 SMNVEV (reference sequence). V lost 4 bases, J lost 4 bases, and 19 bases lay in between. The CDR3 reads CASSSQGEPHSNEKLFF. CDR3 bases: TGTGCCAGCAGTTCCCAAGGGGAGCCCCACAGTAATGAAAAACTGTTTTTT.

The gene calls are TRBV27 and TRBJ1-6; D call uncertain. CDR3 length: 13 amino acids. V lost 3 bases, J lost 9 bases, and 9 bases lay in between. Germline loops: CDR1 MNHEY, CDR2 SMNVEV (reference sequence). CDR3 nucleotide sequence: TGTGCCAGCAGTTTCGACGGATTTTCACCCCTCCACTTT. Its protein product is CASSFDGFSPLHF.

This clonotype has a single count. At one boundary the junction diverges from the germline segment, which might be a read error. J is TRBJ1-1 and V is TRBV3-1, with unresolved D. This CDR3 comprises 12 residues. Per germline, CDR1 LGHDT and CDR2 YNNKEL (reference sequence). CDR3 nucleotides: TGTGCCAGCTGCCATTGGAACACTGAAGCTTTCTTT. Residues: CASCHWNTEAFF.

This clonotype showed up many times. CDR3 residues: CASSLGAPVQETQYF. CDR3 sequence (DNA): TGTGCCAGCAGCTTAGGTGCCCCAGTCCAAGAGACCCAGTACTTC. This sequence joins TRBV7-9 and TRBJ2-5, with D hard to call. The CDR3 sequence is 15 residues long. Germline V gene data show CDR1 as SEHNR and CDR2 as FQNEAQ (reference sequence). V lost 1 base and J 1 base, leaving 10 bases between the germline ends.

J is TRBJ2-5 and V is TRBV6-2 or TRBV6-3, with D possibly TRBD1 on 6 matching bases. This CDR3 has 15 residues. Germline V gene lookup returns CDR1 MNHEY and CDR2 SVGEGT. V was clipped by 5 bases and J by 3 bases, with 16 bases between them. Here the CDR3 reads CASSNRQESKETQYF. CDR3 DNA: TGTGCCAGCAGTAACCGACAGGAGAGTAAAGAGACCCAGTACTTC.

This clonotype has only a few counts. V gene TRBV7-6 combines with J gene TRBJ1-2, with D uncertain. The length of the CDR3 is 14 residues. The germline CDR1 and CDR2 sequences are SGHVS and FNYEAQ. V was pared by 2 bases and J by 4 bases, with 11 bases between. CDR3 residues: CASSLLSGRYGYTF. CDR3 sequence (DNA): TGTGCCAGCAGCTTATTGTCTGGGCGCTATGGCTACACCTTC.

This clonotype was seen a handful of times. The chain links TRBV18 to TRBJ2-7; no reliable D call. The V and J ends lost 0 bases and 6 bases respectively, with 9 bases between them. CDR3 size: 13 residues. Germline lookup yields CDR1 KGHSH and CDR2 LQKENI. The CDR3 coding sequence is TGTGCCAGCTCACCACCCTCTTCTGGCGAGCAGTACTTC. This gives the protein CASSPPSSGEQYF. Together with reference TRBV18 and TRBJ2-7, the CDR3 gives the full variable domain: NAGVMQNPRHLVRRRGQEARLRCSPMKGHSHVYWYRQLPEEGLKFMVYLQKENIIDESGMPKERFSAEFPKEGPSILRIQQVVRGDSAAYFCASSPPSSGEQYFGPGTRLTVT.